The clone carrying this T cell receptor (beta chain) appeared many times. The target antigen is unknown. The CDR3 contains 13 residues. The V gene's germline CDR1 is MNHEY and CDR2 SMNVEV (reference sequence). Trimming stripped 0 bases from V and 10 bases from J, with 10 bases between. TCRdb recomputed calls from the 5' RACE reads with MiXCR, one row per CDR3 protein. The sample has about 460,000 distinct CDR3 sequences, about 5.4% seen once; the top ten hold around 3.4%. This sample was taken from a study of CD8 T cells in ankylosing spondylitis. Overall study results and limits: Roughly eight highly homologous variants made up a TCR beta motif that seemed to typify ankylosing spondylitis blood.

The chain links TRBV27 to TRBJ2-4; D unresolved. Sequences were obtained from blood, either unsorted or a sorted T cell fraction (not recorded which). This clonotype originated in a male donor with ankylosing spondylitis. In DNA, the CDR3 is TGTGCCAGCAGTTTATCGGTTGGGCGGATTCAGTACTTC. This sequence encodes CASSLSVGRIQYF.